This record covers a single T cell receptor (beta chain). The PCR was carried out with 60 Vbeta primers and 13 Jbeta primers. Generated by immunoSEQ multiplex PCR, the TCRdb table keeps only in-frame clones and is missing some. Here the sample spans roughly 100,000 clones, roughly a tenth being singletons. The data stem from a study of cytomegalovirus exposure and HLA in healthy donors. This CDR3 has 18 residues. Unmatched junction bases numbered 13, after V lost 1 base and J lost 5 bases. The V gene's germline CDR1 is SEHNR and CDR2 FQNEAQ (reference sequence). The chain couples TRBV7-9 to TRBJ2-2; TRBD2 agrees at 7 bases. This receptor was taken from a man aged 50-60 years in good health and CMV-seropositive. Material for sequencing was PBMCs. This chain's CDR3 is CASSLGRDYLKPTGELFF. DNA of the CDR3: TGTGCCAGCAGCTTAGGTCGGGACTACCTTAAACCGACCGGGGAGCTGTTTTTT.